This TCR beta chain came from a study of T-cell reconstitution after alpha-beta-depleted transplantation in children. This clonotype showed up just a few times. Unique molecular identifiers tagged the TCRbeta library. TCRdb independently ran MiXCR on the PCR reads; one entry per CDR3 protein. This sample yields about 610,000 distinct CDR3 sequences, of which over 9.5% are seen a single time; less than 5% belongs to the top ten. The CDR3 sequence is 13 residues long. V was clipped by 4 bases and J by 6 bases; unmatched bases: 6. Germline V gene lookup returns CDR1 SGHRS and CDR2 YFSETQ. The chain uses TRBV5-1 and TRBJ2-5; TRBD1 matches 7 bases. The sequencing here drew on PBMCs from the stem cell graft donor, taken from the stem cell graft. The source is a human donor who donated a stem cell graft to a child with acute myeloid leukemia. DNA for the CDR3: TGCGCCAGCAGCACCGACAGGGAGAAGACCCAGTACTTC. Protein product: CASSTDREKTQYF.